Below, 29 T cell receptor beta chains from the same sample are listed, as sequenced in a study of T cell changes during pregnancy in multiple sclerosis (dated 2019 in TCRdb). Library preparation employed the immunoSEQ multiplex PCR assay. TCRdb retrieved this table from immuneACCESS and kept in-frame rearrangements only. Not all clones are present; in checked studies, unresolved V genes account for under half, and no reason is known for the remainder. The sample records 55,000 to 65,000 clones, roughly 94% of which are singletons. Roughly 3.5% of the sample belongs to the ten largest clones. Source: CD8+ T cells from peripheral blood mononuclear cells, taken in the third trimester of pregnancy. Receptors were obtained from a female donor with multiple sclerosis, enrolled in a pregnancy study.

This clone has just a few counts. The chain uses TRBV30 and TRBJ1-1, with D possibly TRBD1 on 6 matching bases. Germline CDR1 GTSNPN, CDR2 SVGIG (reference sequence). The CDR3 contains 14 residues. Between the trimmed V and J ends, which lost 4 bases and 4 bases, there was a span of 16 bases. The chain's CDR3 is CAWNWDISGTEAFF. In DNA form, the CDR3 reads TGTGCCTGGAATTGGGACATTTCGGGCACTGAAGCTTTCTTT.

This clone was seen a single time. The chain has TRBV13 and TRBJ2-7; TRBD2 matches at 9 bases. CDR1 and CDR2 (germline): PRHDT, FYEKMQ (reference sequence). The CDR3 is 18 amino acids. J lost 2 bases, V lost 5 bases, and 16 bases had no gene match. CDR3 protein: CASSPTGLANTSPYEQYF. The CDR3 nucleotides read TGTGCCAGCAGCCCGACTGGACTAGCGAACACCTCTCCCTACGAGCAGTACTTC.

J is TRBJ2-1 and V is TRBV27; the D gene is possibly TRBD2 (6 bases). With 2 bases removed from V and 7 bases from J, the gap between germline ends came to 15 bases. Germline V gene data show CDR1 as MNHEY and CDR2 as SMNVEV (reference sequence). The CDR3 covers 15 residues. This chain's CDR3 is CASSLAPLAGNEQFF. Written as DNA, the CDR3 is TGTGCCAGCAGTTTAGCTCCACTAGCAGGGAATGAGCAGTTCTTC.

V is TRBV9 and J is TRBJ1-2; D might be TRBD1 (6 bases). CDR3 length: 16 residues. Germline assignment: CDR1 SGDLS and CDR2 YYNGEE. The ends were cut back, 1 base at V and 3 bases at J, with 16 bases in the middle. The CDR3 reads CASSVSRGENYYGYTF. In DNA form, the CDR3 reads TGTGCCAGCAGCGTATCCAGGGGCGAAAACTACTATGGCTACACCTTC. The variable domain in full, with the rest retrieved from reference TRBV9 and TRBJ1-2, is DSGVTQTPKHLITATGQRVTLRCSPRSGDLSVYWYQQSLDQGLQFLIQYYNGEERAKGNILERFSAQQFPDLHSELNLSSLELGDSALYFCASSVSRGENYYGYTFGSGTRLTVV.

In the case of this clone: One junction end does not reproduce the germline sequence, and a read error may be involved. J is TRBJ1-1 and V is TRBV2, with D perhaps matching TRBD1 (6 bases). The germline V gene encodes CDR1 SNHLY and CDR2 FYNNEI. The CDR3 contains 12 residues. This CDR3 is CASIVPDRLQLF. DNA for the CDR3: TGTGCCAGCATAGTGCCCGACAGGCTCCAACTCTTT.

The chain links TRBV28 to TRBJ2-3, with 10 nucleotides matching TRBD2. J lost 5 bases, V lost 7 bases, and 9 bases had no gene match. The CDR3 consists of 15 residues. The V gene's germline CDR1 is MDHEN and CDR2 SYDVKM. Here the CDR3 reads CASTSSSGSLDTQYF. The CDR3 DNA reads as TGTGCCAGCACATCCTCTAGCGGGAGTCTAGATACGCAGTATTTT.

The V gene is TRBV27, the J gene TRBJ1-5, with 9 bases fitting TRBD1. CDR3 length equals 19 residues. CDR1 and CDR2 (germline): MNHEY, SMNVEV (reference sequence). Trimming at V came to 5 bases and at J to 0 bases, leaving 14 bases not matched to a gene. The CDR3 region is CASSLMPGQGTFSNQPQHF. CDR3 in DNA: TGTGCCAGCAGTCTTATGCCAGGACAGGGGACTTTTAGCAATCAGCCCCAGCATTTT.

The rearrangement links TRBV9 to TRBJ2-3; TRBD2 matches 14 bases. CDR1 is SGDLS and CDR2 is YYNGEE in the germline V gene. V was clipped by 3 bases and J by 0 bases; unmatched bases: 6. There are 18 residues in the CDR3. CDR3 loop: CASSGTGTSGGSTDTQYF. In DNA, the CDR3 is TGTGCCAGCAGCGGTACTGGGACTAGCGGGGGAAGCACAGATACGCAGTATTTT.

CDR3 nucleotides: TGTGCCAGCAACTCCCAGACAGGGGGGGGAGAGACCCAGTACTTC. This sequence encodes CASNSQTGGGETQYF. The rearrangement joins TRBV6-1 to TRBJ2-5; 9 bases are shared with TRBD1. The CDR3 covers 15 residues. V dropped 7 bases and J dropped 4; count of bases not matched to a gene: 10. The germline V gene has CDR1 MNHNS and CDR2 SASEGT.

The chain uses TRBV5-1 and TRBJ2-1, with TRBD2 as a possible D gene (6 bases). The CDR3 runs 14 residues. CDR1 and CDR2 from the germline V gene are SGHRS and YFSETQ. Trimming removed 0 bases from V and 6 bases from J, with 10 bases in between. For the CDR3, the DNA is TGCGCCAGCAGCTTGGGGGACTCTATCAATGAGCAGTTCTTC. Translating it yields CASSLGDSINEQFF. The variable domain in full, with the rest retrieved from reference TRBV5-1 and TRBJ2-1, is KAGVTQTPRYLIKTRGQQVTLSCSPISGHRSVSWYQQTPGQGLQFLFEYFSETQRNKGNFPGRFSGRQFSNSRSEMNVSTLELGDSALYLCASSLGDSINEQFFGPGTRLTVL.

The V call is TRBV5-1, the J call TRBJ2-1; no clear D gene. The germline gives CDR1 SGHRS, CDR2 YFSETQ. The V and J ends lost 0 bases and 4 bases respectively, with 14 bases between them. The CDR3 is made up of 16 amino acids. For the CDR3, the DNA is TGCGCCAGCAGCTTGGCTTCTGATCCGGGTTACAATGAGCAGTTCTTC. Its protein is CASSLASDPGYNEQFF. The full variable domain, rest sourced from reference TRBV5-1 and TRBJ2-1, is KAGVTQTPRYLIKTRGQQVTLSCSPISGHRSVSWYQQTPGQGLQFLFEYFSETQRNKGNFPGRFSGRQFSNSRSEMNVSTLELGDSALYLCASSLASDPGYNEQFFGPGTRLTVL.

In DNA form, the CDR3 reads TGTGCCAGCAGCTTTTATCGAGGCATAGAGAATCAGCCCCAGCATTTT. Translation gives CASSFYRGIENQPQHF. The chain combines TRBV13 with TRBJ1-5; D unresolved. Germline V CDR1 and CDR2: PRHDT, FYEKMQ (reference sequence). This CDR3 has 16 amino acids. Trimming shortened V by 3 bases and J by 4 bases, and 16 bases separated the two germline ends.

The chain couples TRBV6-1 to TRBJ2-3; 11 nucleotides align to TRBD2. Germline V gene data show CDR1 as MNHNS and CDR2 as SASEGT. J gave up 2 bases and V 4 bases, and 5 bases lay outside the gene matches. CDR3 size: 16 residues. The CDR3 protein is CASSGQLAGVTDTQYF. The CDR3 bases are TGTGCCAGCAGTGGCCAACTAGCGGGGGTCACAGATACGCAGTATTTT.

The CDR3 region has the DNA TGTGCCTGGTGTCCTGTGGAGCAGTTCTTC. Translation gives CAWCPVEQFF. V gene TRBV30 combines with J gene TRBJ2-1; D is unclear. The germline V and J ends were trimmed by 5 bases and 10 bases, with 9 bases remaining between them. The germline CDR1 and CDR2 sequences are GTSNPN and SVGIG (reference sequence). The CDR3 spans 10 residues.

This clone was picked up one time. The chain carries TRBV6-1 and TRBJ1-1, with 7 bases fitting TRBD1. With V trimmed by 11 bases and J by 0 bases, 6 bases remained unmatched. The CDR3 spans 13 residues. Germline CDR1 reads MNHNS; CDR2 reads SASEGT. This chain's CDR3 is CAQGQLLNTEAFF. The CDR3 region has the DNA TGTGCCCAGGGACAGTTACTGAACACTGAAGCTTTCTTT.

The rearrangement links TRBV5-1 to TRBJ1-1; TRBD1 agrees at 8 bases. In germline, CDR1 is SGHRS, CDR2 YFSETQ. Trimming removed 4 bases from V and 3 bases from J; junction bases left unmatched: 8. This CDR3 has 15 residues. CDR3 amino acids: CASSLGQGGDTEAFF. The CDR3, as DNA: TGCGCCAGCAGCCTCGGACAGGGTGGAGACACTGAAGCTTTCTTT.

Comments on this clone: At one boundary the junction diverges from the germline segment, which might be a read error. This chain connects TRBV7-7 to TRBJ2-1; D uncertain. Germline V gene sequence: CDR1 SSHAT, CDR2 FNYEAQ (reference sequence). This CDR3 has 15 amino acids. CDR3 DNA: TGTGCTAGCAGCTTTGGAGACTTAACCTACAATGAGCAGTTCTTC. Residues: CASSFGDLTYNEQFF.

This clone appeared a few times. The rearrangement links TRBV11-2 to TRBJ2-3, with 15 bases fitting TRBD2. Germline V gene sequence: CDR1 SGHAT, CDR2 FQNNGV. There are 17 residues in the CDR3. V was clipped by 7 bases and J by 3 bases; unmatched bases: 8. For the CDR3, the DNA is TGTGCCAGCACGGGACTAGCGGGAGGAAGGATTACAGATACGCAGTATTTT. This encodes CASTGLAGGRITDTQYF.

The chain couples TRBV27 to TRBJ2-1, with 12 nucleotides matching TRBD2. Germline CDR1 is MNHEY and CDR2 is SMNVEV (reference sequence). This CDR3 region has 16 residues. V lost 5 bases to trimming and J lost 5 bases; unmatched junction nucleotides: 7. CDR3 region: CASSPPTSGRNNEQFF. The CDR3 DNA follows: TGTGCCAGCAGTCCCCCGACTAGCGGGAGAAACAATGAGCAGTTCTTC.

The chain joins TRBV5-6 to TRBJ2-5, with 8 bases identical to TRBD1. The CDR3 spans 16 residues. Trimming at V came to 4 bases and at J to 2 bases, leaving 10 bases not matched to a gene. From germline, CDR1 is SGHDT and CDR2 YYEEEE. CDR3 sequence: CASSEDRAPNQETQYF. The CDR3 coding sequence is TGTGCCAGCAGCGAGGACAGGGCGCCTAATCAAGAGACCCAGTACTTC.

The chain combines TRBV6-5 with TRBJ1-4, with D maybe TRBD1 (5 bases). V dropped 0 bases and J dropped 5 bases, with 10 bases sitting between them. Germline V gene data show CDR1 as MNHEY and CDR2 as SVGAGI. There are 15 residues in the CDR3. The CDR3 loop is CASSYSGGGNEKLFF. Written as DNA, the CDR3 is TGTGCCAGCAGTTACTCGGGGGGGGGAAATGAAAAACTGTTTTTT.

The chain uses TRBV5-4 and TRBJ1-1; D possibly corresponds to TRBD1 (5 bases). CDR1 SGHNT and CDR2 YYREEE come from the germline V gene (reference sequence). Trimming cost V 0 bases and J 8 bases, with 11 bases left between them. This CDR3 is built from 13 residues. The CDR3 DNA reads TGTGCCAGCAGCTTGGAGCAGGGTGGGGAAGCTTTCTTT. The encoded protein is CASSLEQGGEAFF. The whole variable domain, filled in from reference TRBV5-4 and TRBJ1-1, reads ETGVTQSPTHLIKTRGQQVTLRCSSQSGHNTVSWYQQALGQGPQFIFQYYREEENGRGNFPPRFSGLQFPNYSSELNVNALELDDSALYLCASSLEQGGEAFFGQGTRLTVV.

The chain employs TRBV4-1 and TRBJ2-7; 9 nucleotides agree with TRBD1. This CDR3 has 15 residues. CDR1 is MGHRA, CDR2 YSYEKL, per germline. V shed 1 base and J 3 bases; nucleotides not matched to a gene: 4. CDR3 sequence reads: CASSQGTGAGYEQYF. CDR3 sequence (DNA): TGCGCCAGCAGCCAAGGGACAGGGGCAGGCTACGAGCAGTACTTC.

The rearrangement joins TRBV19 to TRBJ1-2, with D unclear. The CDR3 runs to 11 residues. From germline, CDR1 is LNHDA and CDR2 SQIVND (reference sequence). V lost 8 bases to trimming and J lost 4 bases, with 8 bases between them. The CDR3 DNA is TGTGCCAGTGGCGGTCGCTATGGCTACACCTTC. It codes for CASGGRYGYTF.

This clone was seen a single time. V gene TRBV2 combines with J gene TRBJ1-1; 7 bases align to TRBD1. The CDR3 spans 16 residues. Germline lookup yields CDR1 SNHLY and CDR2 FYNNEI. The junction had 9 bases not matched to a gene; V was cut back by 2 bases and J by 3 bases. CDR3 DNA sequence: TGTGCCAGCAGTGAAACGGCAGGGGGACGGGACACTGAAGCTTTCTTT. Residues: CASSETAGGRDTEAFF. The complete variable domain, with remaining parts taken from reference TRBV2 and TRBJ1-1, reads EPEVTQTPSHQVTQMGQEVILRCVPISNHLYFYWYRQILGQKVEFLVSFYNNEISEKSEIFDDQFSVERPDGSNFTLKIRSTKLEDSAMYFCASSETAGGRDTEAFFGQGTRLTVV.

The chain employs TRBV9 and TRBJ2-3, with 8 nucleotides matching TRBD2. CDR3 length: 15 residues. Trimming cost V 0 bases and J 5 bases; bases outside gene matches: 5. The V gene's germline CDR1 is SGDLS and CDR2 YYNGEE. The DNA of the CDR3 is TGTGCCAGCAGCGTAGCAAGCGGGAGTGGAGATACGCAGTATTTT. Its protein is CASSVASGSGDTQYF. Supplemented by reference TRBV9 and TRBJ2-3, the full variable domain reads DSGVTQTPKHLITATGQRVTLRCSPRSGDLSVYWYQQSLDQGLQFLIQYYNGEERAKGNILERFSAQQFPDLHSELNLSSLELGDSALYFCASSVASGSGDTQYFGPGTRLTVL.

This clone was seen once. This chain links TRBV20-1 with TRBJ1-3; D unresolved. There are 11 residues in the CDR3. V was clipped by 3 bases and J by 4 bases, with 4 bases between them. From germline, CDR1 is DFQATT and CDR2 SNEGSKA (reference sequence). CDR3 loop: CSARTGNTIYF. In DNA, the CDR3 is TGCAGTGCTAGGACAGGAAACACCATATATTTT.

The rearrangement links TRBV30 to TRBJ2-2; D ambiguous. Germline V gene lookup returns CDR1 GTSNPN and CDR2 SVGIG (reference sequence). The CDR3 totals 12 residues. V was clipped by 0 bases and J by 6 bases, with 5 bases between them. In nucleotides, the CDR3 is TGTGCCTGGAGTGTGGGCGCCGGGGAGCTGTTTTTT. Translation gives CAWSVGAGELFF.

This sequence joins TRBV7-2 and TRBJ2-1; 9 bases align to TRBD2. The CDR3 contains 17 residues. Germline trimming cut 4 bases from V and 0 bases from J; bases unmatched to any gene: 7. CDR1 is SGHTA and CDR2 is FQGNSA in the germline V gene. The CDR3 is CASSSISGRSSYNEQFF. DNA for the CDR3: TGTGCCAGCAGCTCCATTAGCGGGAGAAGCTCCTACAATGAGCAGTTCTTC.